Detailed here is one T cell receptor beta chain. Trimming left V 1 base short and J 7 bases short, with 14 bases between. Germline V gene lookup returns CDR1 SNHLY and CDR2 FYNNEI. The CDR3 has 15 residues. The PCR employed 60 Vbeta primers together with 13 Jbeta primers. TCRdb's copy holds only in-frame clones and misses some; the assay was immunoSEQ multiplex PCR. There are about 90,000 clones in the sample; approximately 60% occur only once, and roughly 21% lies in the top ten. The source of the sample is a study of cytomegalovirus exposure and HLA in healthy donors. The rearrangement links TRBV2 to TRBJ2-4; D gene unclear. The material sequenced was PBMCs. The clonotype was recovered from a woman aged 45-65 years in good health and CMV-seropositive. CDR3 protein: CASSEGSSQTNIQYF. The CDR3 DNA follows: TGTGCCAGCAGTGAAGGTAGCTCCCAGACTAACATTCAGTACTTC.